Each of the 31 T cell receptor beta chains below was sequenced from the same sample in a study of blood T cell repertoires in COVID-19. Repertoires were generated with immunoSEQ multiplex PCR, while TCRdb's copy carries only in-frame clones and drops some. The table shows 200,000 to 250,000 clones, with nearly 90% occurring only once. The sample was PBMCs or T cells enriched from blood (not recorded which). Receptor source: a man aged 30 to 39 who had recovered from COVID-19.

V usage is TRBV6-5 and J usage is TRBJ2-2, with TRBD2 identical over 11 bases. Trimming at V came to 6 bases and at J to 6 bases, leaving 6 bases not matched to a gene. Germline-derived CDR1 and CDR2 are MNHEY and SVGAGI. The CDR3 extends over 15 amino acids. The chain's CDR3 is CASRASGGSSGELFF. In DNA, the CDR3 is TGTGCCAGCAGGGCTAGCGGGGGGTCATCCGGGGAGCTGTTTTTT.

This clone was observed a single time. The CDR3 nucleotides read TGTGCCAGCAGCGAGATTCCCGGGACAGGGGGAAAACTGTTTTTT. It yields the protein CASSEIPGTGGKLFF. The chain has TRBV3-1 (or the pseudogene TRBV3-2) and TRBJ1-4; 11 nucleotides line up with TRBD1. The germline V gene encodes CDR1 LGHDT and CDR2 YNNKEL (reference sequence). V shed 5 bases, J shed 10 bases, and the junction held 9 bases outside the gene matches. The CDR3 runs to 15 residues.

A remark on this clone: Other DNA sequences in the sample encode the same CDR3. The chain is built from TRBV29-1 and TRBJ2-1, with TRBD1 as a possible D gene (5 bases). The V gene's germline CDR1 is SQVTM and CDR2 ANQGSEA. The CDR3 has 13 residues. Between the trimmed V and J ends, which lost 6 bases and 1 base, there was a span of 10 bases. The CDR3 nucleotides read TGCAGCGTCCAGGGTGGATCCTACAATGAGCAGTTCTTC. Its protein product is CSVQGGSYNEQFF.

The chain couples TRBV7-9 to TRBJ1-4; no clear D. CDR3 length: 12 amino acids. The germline V gene encodes CDR1 SEHNR and CDR2 FQNEAQ (reference sequence). The germline V and J ends were trimmed by 4 bases and 7 bases, with 7 bases remaining between them. CDR3 amino acids: CASSWASEKLFF. The CDR3 DNA is TGTGCCAGCAGCTGGGCTTCTGAAAAACTGTTTTTT. Using reference TRBV7-9 and TRBJ1-4 for the parts outside the CDR3, the full variable domain is DTGVSQNPRHKITKRGQNVTFRCDPISEHNRLYWYRQTLGQGPEFLTYFQNEAQLEKSRLLSDRFSAERPKGSFSTLEIQRTEQGDSAMYLCASSWASEKLFFGSGTQLSVL.

The V call is TRBV9, the J call TRBJ1-1; the D is unclear. CDR1 is SGDLS and CDR2 is YYNGEE in the germline V gene. This CDR3 is 14 amino acids long. Trimming left V 5 bases short and J 0 bases short, with 11 bases between. CDR3 bases: TGTGCCAGCAGTCAAGGAGTGATGAACACTGAAGCTTTCTTT. Protein product: CASSQGVMNTEAFF.

The chain employs TRBV2 and TRBJ2-5; 7 nucleotides line up with TRBD1. With 7 bases clipped from V and 4 bases from J, the junction kept 6 bases outside the gene matches. Germline V CDR1 and CDR2: SNHLY, FYNNEI. The CDR3 spans 13 residues. CDR3 amino acids: CASTGDSLETQYF. The CDR3, as DNA: TGTGCCAGCACCGGGGACAGCTTAGAGACCCAGTACTTC.

The rearrangement uses TRBV10-1 and TRBJ2-7, with D possibly being TRBD1 (6 bases). The V gene's germline CDR1 is WNHNN and CDR2 SYGVQD (reference sequence). Trimming stripped 6 bases from V and 0 bases from J, with 9 bases between. This CDR3 is built from 13 residues. The CDR3 sequence is CASSRDISYEQYF. CDR3 bases: TGCGCCAGCAGCCGGGACATCTCCTACGAGCAGTACTTC.

The chain uses TRBV19 and TRBJ2-1; 11 bases are a match to TRBD2. CDR3 length: 17 amino acids. Trimming cost V 5 bases and J 6 bases; bases outside gene matches: 12. Germline-derived CDR1 and CDR2 are LNHDA and SQIVND (reference sequence). This chain's CDR3 is CASSYFLVAGGRNEQFF. CDR3 nucleotide sequence: TGTGCCAGTAGTTACTTTCTCGTAGCGGGGGGGCGCAATGAGCAGTTCTTC.

The rearrangement uses TRBV6-1 and TRBJ2-5; D remains ambiguous. The V gene's germline CDR1 is MNHNS and CDR2 SASEGT. The CDR3 contains 15 residues. V gave up 3 bases and J gave up 6 bases, with 17 bases separating them. This CDR3 is CASSELRLSAKTQYF. CDR3 nucleotides: TGTGCCAGCAGTGAGCTGCGTCTTTCTGCGAAGACCCAGTACTTC.

This clone was counted a few times. The V gene is TRBV10-3, the J gene TRBJ2-7; possible D gene TRBD2, 6 bases. The germline V gene has CDR1 ENHRY and CDR2 SYGVKD. This CDR3 is built from 14 residues. Trimming took off 3 bases at V and 3 bases at J, with 12 bases between the two ends. CDR3 nucleotide sequence: TGTGCCATCAGTGAAATAAAGGAGGGCTACGAGCAGTACTTC. It is translated as CAISEIKEGYEQYF.

The V call is TRBV18, the J call TRBJ2-7, with 8 nucleotides matching TRBD1. The CDR3 contains 16 residues. Losses at the gene ends were 6 bases for V and 2 bases for J; bases not matched to a gene: 12. Germline V gene sequence: CDR1 KGHSH, CDR2 LQKENI. The CDR3 nucleotides are TGTGCCAGCTCTAAGGGGTCGACAGGGGATACCTACGAGCAGTACTTC. This translates into CASSKGSTGDTYEQYF.

This clone was observed a handful of times. This rearrangement joins TRBV12-3 or TRBV12-4 to TRBJ1-5; D gene ambiguous. The germline V and J ends were trimmed by 2 bases and 4 bases, with 6 bases remaining between them. This CDR3 region has 13 residues. For the CDR3, the DNA is TGTGCCAGCAGTTTACAAGAGAATCAGCCCCAGCATTTT. Protein: CASSLQENQPQHF.

The sample holds a few counts of this clone. The gene calls are TRBV10-3 and TRBJ1-4; D is possibly TRBD1 (5 bases). The CDR3 is 14 residues long. Germline loops: CDR1 ENHRY, CDR2 SYGVKD. Trimming took 2 bases from V and 5 from J, leaving 9 bases between them. The CDR3 DNA is TGTGCCATCAGTGAGACAGGCCGAAATGAAAAACTGTTTTTT. Translation gives CAISETGRNEKLFF.

The chain joins TRBV5-1 to TRBJ1-1, with D perhaps matching TRBD1 (5 bases). The V end was cut by 0 bases, the J end by 2 bases, with 11 bases between. CDR1 is SGHRS and CDR2 is YFSETQ in the germline V gene. The CDR3 is made up of 15 amino acids. CDR3 residues: CASSLGVQGNTEAFF. CDR3 bases: TGCGCCAGCAGCTTGGGGGTCCAGGGAAACACTGAAGCTTTCTTT.

The CDR3 region has the DNA TGTGCCAGCAGCTCGCACGGAGGATCTGGGGAGACCCAGTACTTC. It yields the protein CASSSHGGSGETQYF. This chain links TRBV5-5 with TRBJ2-5, with a weak D call TRBD2 (5 bases). With 3 bases removed from V and 5 bases from J, the gap between germline ends came to 17 bases. CDR3 size: 15 residues. Per germline, CDR1 SGHKS and CDR2 YYEKEE (reference sequence).

V and J are TRBV3-1 (or the pseudogene TRBV3-2) and TRBJ2-7; TRBD1 agrees at 8 bases. Unmatched junction bases numbered 8, after V lost 4 bases and J lost 6 bases. Germline CDR1 is LGHDT and CDR2 is YNNKEL (reference sequence). The CDR3 is made up of 14 amino acids. The chain's CDR3 is CASSLGTGPSEQYF. CDR3 coding DNA: TGTGCCAGCAGCCTAGGGACAGGACCGTCCGAGCAGTACTTC.

The chain couples TRBV11-1 to TRBJ2-5, with D hard to call. Germline CDR1 is SGHAT and CDR2 is FQDESV (reference sequence). The CDR3 runs to 14 residues. V lost 4 bases, J lost 7 bases, and 16 bases lay in between. The CDR3 DNA is TGTGCCAGCAGCTCACTTGGGTCCTCGGGGACCCAGTACTTC. Translating it yields CASSSLGSSGTQYF.

The chain is built from TRBV3-1 (or the pseudogene TRBV3-2) and TRBJ2-3; D is perhaps TRBD2 (6 bases). This CDR3 contains 14 residues. The V and J ends lost 4 bases and 0 bases respectively, with 8 bases between them. The germline V gene encodes CDR1 LGHDT and CDR2 YNNKEL (reference sequence). The CDR3 region is CASSRGVSTDTQYF. The DNA for the CDR3 is TGTGCCAGCAGCCGGGGGGTTAGCACAGATACGCAGTATTTT.

The gene calls are TRBV5-1 and TRBJ2-7, with 11 positions matching TRBD2. The CDR3 has 16 residues. V shed 0 bases, J shed 3 bases, and the junction held 5 bases outside the gene matches. Per germline, CDR1 SGHRS and CDR2 YFSETQ. For the CDR3, the DNA is TGCGCCAGCAGCTTGGATGGGACTAGCGGTTACTACGAGCAGTACTTC. This gives the protein CASSLDGTSGYYEQYF.

The CDR3 loop is CASSEGFVNSPLHF. For the CDR3, the DNA is TGTGCCAGCAGTGAGGGCTTTGTTAATTCACCCCTCCACTTT. V is TRBV2 and J is TRBJ1-6, with D hard to call. The germline CDR1 and CDR2 sequences are SNHLY and FYNNEI. The CDR3 totals 14 residues. Trimming removed 3 bases from V and 6 bases from J, with 9 bases in between.

J is TRBJ1-3 and V is TRBV12-3 or TRBV12-4, with TRBD1 matching 7 bases. V trimming: 10 bases; J trimming: 0 bases; junction bases outside the gene matches: 3. The CDR3 is 13 residues long. CDR3 nucleotides: TGTGCCAACGGACAGGCCTCTGGAAACACCATATATTTT. Its translation: CANGQASGNTIYF.

This chain connects TRBV27 to TRBJ1-1; TRBD1 agrees at 8 bases. J was trimmed by 6 bases and V by 1 base; bases with no gene match: 19. This CDR3 has 19 amino acids. Germline V CDR1 and CDR2: MNHEY, SMNVEV (reference sequence). CDR3 DNA sequence: TGTGCCAGCAGTTTATACGGGCCGCCCTCAGGGGGCTATGCTGCTGAAGCTTTCTTT. Its protein is CASSLYGPPSGGYAAEAFF.

Details on this clone: Given a far larger clone just one base away, this is likely a sequencing read error. The J gene is TRBJ2-7, the V gene TRBV5-5; D not certain. The CDR3 length is 13 residues. In germline, CDR1 is SGHKS, CDR2 YYEKEE (reference sequence). V was clipped by 2 bases and J by 0 bases, with 6 bases between them. The CDR3 reads CASSFGSSYEQYF. The DNA of the CDR3 is TGTGCCAGCAGCTTTGGCAGCTCCTACGAGCAGTACTTC.

The chain combines TRBV30 with TRBJ2-1, with D unclear. Germline V lookup: CDR1 GTSNPN, CDR2 SVGIG (reference sequence). The CDR3 is made up of 11 amino acids. The ends were cut back, 0 bases at V and 9 bases at J, with 6 bases in the middle. The CDR3 protein is CAWSVPGEQFF. CDR3 DNA: TGTGCCTGGAGTGTACCAGGTGAGCAGTTCTTC.

This chain joins TRBV6-5 and TRBJ2-1; 10 bases fit TRBD2. Germline V CDR1 and CDR2: MNHEY, SVGAGI. The CDR3 is made up of 16 amino acids. The V and J ends lost 0 bases and 4 bases, in that order; junction bases with no gene match: 3. The CDR3 region has the DNA TGTGCCAGCAGTTACTCGAAGCGGGGGGGATACAATGAGCAGTTCTTC. It is translated as CASSYSKRGGYNEQFF.

The V and J genes are TRBV7-8 and TRBJ1-5; no clear D gene. Between the trimmed V and J ends, which lost 0 bases and 0 bases, there was a span of 9 bases. Germline V gene lookup returns CDR1 SGHVS and CDR2 FQNEAQ. This CDR3 has 16 amino acids. The CDR3 DNA reads as TGTGCCAGCAGCTTAGCGATCGGGGTTAGCAATCAGCCCCAGCATTTT. It specifies CASSLAIGVSNQPQHF. The full variable domain, its missing parts supplied by reference TRBV7-8 and TRBJ1-5, is GAGVSQSPRYKVAKRGQDVALRCDPISGHVSLFWYQQALGQGPEFLTYFQNEAQLDKSGLPSDRFFAERPEGSVSTLKIQRTQQEDSAVYLCASSLAIGVSNQPQHFGDGTRLSIL.

V gene TRBV7-2 combines with J gene TRBJ1-1; a possible D gene is TRBD1 (6 bases). V was cut by 5 bases and J by 0 bases, with 13 bases left in between. The germline V gene encodes CDR1 SGHTA and CDR2 FQGNSA. The CDR3 covers 15 residues. The CDR3 spells CASSPDRPMNTEAFF. CDR3 bases: TGTGCCAGCAGCCCCGACAGGCCCATGAACACTGAAGCTTTCTTT.

The CDR3 here is CASSLGTWNTGELFF. DNA of the CDR3: TGTGCCAGCAGCTTGGGGACATGGAACACCGGGGAGCTGTTTTTT. This chain uses TRBV5-4 with TRBJ2-2; perhaps TRBD1 as D (5 bases). V was shortened by 0 bases and J by 1 base, with 7 bases between the two germline ends. The CDR3 runs 15 residues. Germline CDR1 is SGHNT and CDR2 is YYREEE (reference sequence).

The chain couples TRBV9 to TRBJ2-3; D remains ambiguous. Germline V gene sequence: CDR1 SGDLS, CDR2 YYNGEE. With 4 bases removed from V and 8 bases from J, the gap between germline ends came to 14 bases. The CDR3 has 13 amino acids. CDR3 in DNA: TGTGCCAGCAGCCCAGGTTCTCTCGTTACGCAGTATTTT. Amino acid sequence: CASSPGSLVTQYF.

The rearrangement links TRBV6-1 to TRBJ1-3; TRBD1 aligns across 8 bases. The CDR3 contains 18 residues. Trimming cost V 0 bases and J 5 bases; bases outside gene matches: 12. Germline V gives CDR1 MNHNS, CDR2 SASEGT. CDR3 sequence (DNA): TGTGCCAGCAGTGAAGCTCGAAAGGGGACAGGACGGAGAAACACCATATATTTT. Translating gives CASSEARKGTGRRNTIYF.

The J gene is TRBJ1-2, the V gene TRBV5-6; TRBD1 aligns across 7 bases. Trimming took 6 bases from V and 3 from J; bases not matched to a gene: 11. CDR1 and CDR2 from the germline V gene are SGHDT and YYEEEE. The CDR3 totals 15 residues. Here the CDR3 DNA reads TGTGCCAGCATCCTTGGGACAGTACCTTACTATGGCTACACCTTC. It translates to CASILGTVPYYGYTF.